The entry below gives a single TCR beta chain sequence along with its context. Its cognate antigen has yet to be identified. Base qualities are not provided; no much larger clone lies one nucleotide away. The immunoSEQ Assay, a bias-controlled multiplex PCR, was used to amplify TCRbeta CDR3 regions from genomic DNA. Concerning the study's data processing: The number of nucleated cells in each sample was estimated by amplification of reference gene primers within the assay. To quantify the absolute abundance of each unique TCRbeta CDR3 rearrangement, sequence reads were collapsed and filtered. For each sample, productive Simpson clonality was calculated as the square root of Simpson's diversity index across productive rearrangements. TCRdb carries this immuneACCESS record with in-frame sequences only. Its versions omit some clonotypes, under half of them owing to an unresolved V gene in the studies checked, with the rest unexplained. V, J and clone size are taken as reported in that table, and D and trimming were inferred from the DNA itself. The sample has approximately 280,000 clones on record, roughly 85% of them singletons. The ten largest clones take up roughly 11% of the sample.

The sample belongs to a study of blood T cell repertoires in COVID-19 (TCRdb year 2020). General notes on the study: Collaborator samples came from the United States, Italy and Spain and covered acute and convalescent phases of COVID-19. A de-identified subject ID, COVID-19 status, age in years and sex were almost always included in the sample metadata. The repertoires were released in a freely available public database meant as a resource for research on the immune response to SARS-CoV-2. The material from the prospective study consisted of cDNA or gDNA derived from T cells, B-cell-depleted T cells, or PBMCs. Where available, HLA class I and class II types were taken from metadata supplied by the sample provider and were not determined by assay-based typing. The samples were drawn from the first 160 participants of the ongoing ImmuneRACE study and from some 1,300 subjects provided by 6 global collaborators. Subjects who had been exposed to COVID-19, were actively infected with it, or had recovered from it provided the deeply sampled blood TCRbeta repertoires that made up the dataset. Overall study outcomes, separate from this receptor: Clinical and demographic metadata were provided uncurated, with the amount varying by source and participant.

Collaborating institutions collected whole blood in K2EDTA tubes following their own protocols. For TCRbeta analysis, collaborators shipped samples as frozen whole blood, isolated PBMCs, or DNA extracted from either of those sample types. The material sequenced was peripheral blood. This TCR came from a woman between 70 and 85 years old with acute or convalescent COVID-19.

The nucleotide sequence reads as follows: TGTGCCAGCAGAGTTCCGGGACAGAGAAATTCACCCCTCCACTTT. This translates into CASRVPGQRNSPLHF. In this chain, TRBV6-5 is recombined with TRBJ1-6; a stretch of 7 junction bases matches TRBD1. CDR1 is given as MNHEY and CDR2 as SVGAGI, both from the germline V gene. V has 6 bases trimmed and J has 7 bases trimmed; junction bases matching no gene number 9. Inclusive of the bounding cysteine and phenylalanine, the CDR3 is 15 residues long. The CDR3 DNA has 45 bases and is translated from base 1.